The clone carrying this T cell receptor beta chain was counted once. The data were obtained in a study of blood T cell repertoires in COVID-19. Germline CDR1 and CDR2: SGHTA and FQGNSA. The CDR3 is made up of 14 amino acids. Trimming stripped 2 bases from V and 4 bases from J, with 12 bases between. Under the authors' procedure: Estimation of nucleated cell counts was performed using reference gene primer amplification. Clones were sequenced by immunoSEQ multiplex PCR, and TCRdb holds only the in-frame ones, with some missing. Clone size and V and J calls were adopted from that table, with D and trimming inferred from the DNA. The sample records tens of thousands of clones, around 80% being singletons.

The sample consisted of peripheral blood. This TCR came from a human donor in a cohort sampled during active COVID-19. The gene calls are TRBV7-2 and TRBJ2-7; possible D gene TRBD1, 5 bases. CDR3 DNA: TGTGCCAGCAGCTTACCGCAACAGGTTTACGAGCAGTACTTC. This translates into CASSLPQQVYEQYF.